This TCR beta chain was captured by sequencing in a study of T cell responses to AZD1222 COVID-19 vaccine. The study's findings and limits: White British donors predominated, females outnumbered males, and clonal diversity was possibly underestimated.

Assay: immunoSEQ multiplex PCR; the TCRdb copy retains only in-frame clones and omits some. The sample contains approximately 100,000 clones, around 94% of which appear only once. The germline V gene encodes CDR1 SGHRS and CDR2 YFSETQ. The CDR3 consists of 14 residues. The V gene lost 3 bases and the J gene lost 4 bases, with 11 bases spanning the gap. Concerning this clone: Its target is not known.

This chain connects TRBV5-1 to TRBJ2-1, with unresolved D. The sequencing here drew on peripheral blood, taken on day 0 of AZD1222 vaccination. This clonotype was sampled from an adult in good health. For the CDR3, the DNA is TGCGCCAGCAGCTCAAACATACAGTACAATGAGCAGTTCTTC. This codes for CASSSNIQYNEQFF.